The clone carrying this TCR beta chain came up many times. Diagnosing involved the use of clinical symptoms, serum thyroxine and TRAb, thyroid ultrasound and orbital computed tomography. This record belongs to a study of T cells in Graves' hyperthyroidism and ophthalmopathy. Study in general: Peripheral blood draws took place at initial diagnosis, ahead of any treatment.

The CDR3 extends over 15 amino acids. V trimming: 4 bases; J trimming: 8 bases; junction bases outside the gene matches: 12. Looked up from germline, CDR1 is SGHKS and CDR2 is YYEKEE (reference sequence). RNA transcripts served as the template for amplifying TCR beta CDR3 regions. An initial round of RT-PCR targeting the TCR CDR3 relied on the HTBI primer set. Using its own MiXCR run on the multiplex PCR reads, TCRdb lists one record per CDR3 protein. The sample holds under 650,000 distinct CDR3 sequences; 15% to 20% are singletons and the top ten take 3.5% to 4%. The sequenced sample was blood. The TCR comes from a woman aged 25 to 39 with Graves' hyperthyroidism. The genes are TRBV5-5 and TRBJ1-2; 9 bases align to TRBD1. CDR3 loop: CASSVTGTGYNGYTF. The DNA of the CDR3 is TGTGCCAGCAGCGTAACCGGGACAGGGTATAACGGCTACACCTTC. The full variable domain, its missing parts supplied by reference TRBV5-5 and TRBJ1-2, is DAGVTQSPTHLIKTRGQQVTLRCSPISGHKSVSWYQQVLGQGPQFIFQYYEKEERGRGNFPDRFSARQFPNYSSELNVNALLLGDSALYLCASSVTGTGYNGYTFGSGTRLTVV.